This T cell receptor beta chain appears in the sequencing data of a study of beta chain features in type 1 diabetes. Sorted populations all exceeded 98% purity. Expressed TCRB transcripts were sequenced, since all the RNA that had been isolated was reverse transcribed. Sequencing was performed with immunoSEQ multiplex PCR; in TCRdb, only in-frame clones are kept and a portion is missing. Among around 300,000 clones listed, approximately 11% were seen once. Study results and limitations: Possible PCR preference for shorter templates applied equally to patients and controls.

This clone was seen only a few times. Its antigen remains unidentified. Specimen: naive CD4+ T cells from blood. This receptor was taken from a woman younger than 45 in good health.

This CDR3 reads CASSRPGQGIPGELFF. CDR3 coding DNA: TGTGCCAGCAGCCGGCCGGGACAGGGTATTCCCGGGGAGCTGTTTTTT. V usage is TRBV11-3 and J usage is TRBJ2-2, with 9 bases aligning to TRBD1. The CDR3 contains 16 residues. Germline values: CDR1 SGHNT, CDR2 YENEEA. V lost 5 bases, J lost 6 bases, and 10 bases stayed unmatched.